These 10 T cell receptor beta chains came from one sample sequenced in a study of T cells after yellow fever vaccination. TCRdb fed the 5' RACE reads into MiXCR, producing one record per CDR3 protein. Found here are about 63,000 distinct CDR3 sequences, 6.5% to 9% of them singletons; the top ten hold 36%. The sequencing used CD8+ T cells sorted from PBMCs, collected 15 days after the yellow fever booster vaccination. The receptors shown here come from a man aged 25-40 years who received the YFV17D yellow fever vaccine.

This clonotype was found many times. The rearrangement links TRBV20-1 to TRBJ1-3; D not certain. V was cut by 1 base and J by 0 bases, with 16 bases left in between. Germline loops: CDR1 DFQATT, CDR2 SNEGSKA (reference sequence). The CDR3 runs to 17 residues. The CDR3 region is CSARVGDTVLSGNTIYF. Written as DNA, the CDR3 is TGCAGTGCTAGAGTTGGAGACACCGTTCTCTCTGGAAACACCATATATTTT.

This clonotype was counted ten times or more. V usage is TRBV27 and J usage is TRBJ2-6; 7 bases align to TRBD1. The junction had 9 bases not matched to a gene; V was cut back by 4 bases and J by 0 bases. CDR1 MNHEY and CDR2 SMNVEV come from the germline V gene (reference sequence). This CDR3 comprises 18 residues. CDR3 sequence reads: CASSSPGTAISGANVLTF. The CDR3 coding sequence is TGTGCCAGCAGTTCTCCCGGGACAGCAATCTCTGGGGCCAACGTCCTGACTTTC.

This clonotype was seen repeatedly, ten times or more. V gene TRBV3-1 combines with J gene TRBJ2-3; no reliable D call. Germline V gene lookup returns CDR1 LGHDT and CDR2 YNNKEL (reference sequence). The V and J ends lost 0 bases and 4 bases respectively, with 5 bases between them. The CDR3 is 13 residues long. The CDR3 loop reads CASSQDFSDTQYF. The CDR3 bases are TGTGCCAGCAGCCAAGATTTCTCAGATACGCAGTATTTT.

This clonotype was recorded once. The chain combines TRBV3-1 with TRBJ2-1, with TRBD1 matching over 9 bases. The CDR3 consists of 13 residues. The ends lost 8 bases at V and 7 bases at J; junction bases unmatched: 6. In germline, CDR1 is LGHDT, CDR2 YNNKEL (reference sequence). CDR3 region: CASEGDRDNEQFF. CDR3 DNA sequence: TGTGCCAGCGAGGGGGACAGGGATAATGAGCAGTTCTTC.

This clonotype was detected a few times. The chain combines TRBV5-4 with TRBJ1-4; tentative D call: TRBD1 (6 bases). Trimming stripped 4 bases from V and 7 bases from J, with 20 bases between. Germline V gene data show CDR1 as SGHNT and CDR2 as YYREEE (reference sequence). The CDR3 extends over 16 amino acids. The CDR3 DNA reads as TGTGCCAGCAGCCCCATGGGGGGGGGCGACGTTGAAAAACTGTTTTTT. Protein sequence: CASSPMGGGDVEKLFF.

This clonotype was found a few times. This rearrangement joins TRBV29-1 to TRBJ2-7; the match to TRBD1 covers 7 bases. The V and J ends lost 3 bases and 2 bases, in that order; junction bases with no gene match: 10. The length of the CDR3 is 15 residues. Germline V gene lookup returns CDR1 SQVTM and CDR2 ANQGSEA. CDR3 loop: CSVDGSTGVPYEQYF. The CDR3 DNA is TGCAGCGTTGATGGAAGCACAGGGGTACCCTACGAGCAGTACTTC.

This clonotype has ten or more counts. The genes are TRBV9 and TRBJ1-6; no clear D gene. The CDR3 is 12 amino acids. Trimming removed 4 bases at V and 5 bases at J, with 4 bases between. The germline gives CDR1 SGDLS, CDR2 YYNGEE. CDR3 DNA: TGTGCCAGCAGCCAAAATAATTCACCCCTCCACTTT. Its protein product is CASSQNNSPLHF.

This clonotype was detected many times. The chain employs TRBV6-5 and TRBJ2-3, with 7 nucleotides matching TRBD2. The CDR3 is 15 residues long. Germline V lookup: CDR1 MNHEY, CDR2 SVGAGI. V lost 8 bases, J lost 3 bases, and 11 bases stayed unmatched. Here the CDR3 reads CASSEGGLGTDTQYF. CDR3 DNA sequence: TGTGCCAGCTCTGAGGGAGGGCTTGGGACAGATACGCAGTATTTT.

This clonotype was picked up many times. The rearrangement joins TRBV20-1 to TRBJ2-5, with 8 bases fitting TRBD2. Germline-derived CDR1 and CDR2 are DFQATT and SNEGSKA (reference sequence). This CDR3 comprises 12 residues. The V segment lost 6 bases and the J segment 5 bases; nucleotides outside the gene matches: 5. The CDR3 coding sequence is TGCAGTGCCAGGGGACTAGAGGAGACCCAGTACTTC. Translating it yields CSARGLEETQYF.

As concerns this clonotype: Given a much more abundant clone one base away, this may be a read error. This chain links TRBV29-1 with TRBJ2-7; tentatively, D is TRBD1 or TRBD2 (5 bases each). The CDR3 runs to 13 residues. Trimming cost V 6 bases and J 1 base, with 13 bases left between them. Germline V gene data show CDR1 as SQVTM and CDR2 as ANQGSEA. CDR3 protein: CSVDRDGSYEQYF. In DNA form, the CDR3 reads TGCAGCGTAGACCGGGACGGTTCCTACGAGCAGTACTTC.